This T cell receptor (beta chain) was identified during a study of T cell repertoires in cytomegalovirus infection. TCRdb re-called the reads with MiXCR, one entry per CDR3 protein. The table lists approximately 110,000 distinct CDR3 sequences, roughly a third of them singletons. Trimming stripped 4 bases from V and 0 bases from J, with 12 bases between. Germline-derived CDR1 and CDR2 are KGHDR and SFDVKD. The CDR3 covers 17 residues. Turning to this clonotype: The target antigen is unknown.

The sample was CD8+ T cells from cultured PBMCs, taken from culture after CMV antigen stimulation. The receptor was isolated from a human donor in good health (CMV status not recorded). Some clones in this sample may be carry-over from other donors' samples. J is TRBJ1-6 and V is TRBV24-1; TRBD1 might be the D (5 bases). In DNA, the CDR3 is TGTGCCACCAGTGAACCAGCCGGGACCTCCTATAATTCACCCCTCCACTTT. Its translation: CATSEPAGTSYNSPLHF.